One sample yielded the 13 T cell receptor beta chains listed below, sequenced in a study of response to subunit inactivated influenza vaccine. TCRdb re-called the RT-PCR reads with MiXCR, one entry per CDR3 protein. The repertoire consists of approximately 680,000 distinct CDR3 sequences, with 15% to 17% occurring once and the leading ten covering roughly 12%. Here the sequenced sample was PBMCs from blood, taken about 11 days after vaccination. All receptors come from a man aged 50 or older who received an inactivated influenza vaccine.

This clonotype occurred many times. The CDR3 sequence: CASSLGALSTDTQYF. CDR3 DNA: TGTGCCAGCAGTTTAGGGGCCTTAAGCACAGATACGCAGTATTTT. The chain combines TRBV12-3 or TRBV12-4 with TRBJ2-3; the D is unclear. V lost 1 base and J lost 0, with 8 bases in between. This CDR3 comprises 15 residues.

The CDR3 is CASSPGFLAGAETQYF. The CDR3 DNA sequence: TGTGCCAGCAGCCCCGGTTTTCTAGCGGGAGCAGAGACCCAGTACTTC. The rearrangement joins TRBV7-8 to TRBJ2-5; 10 nucleotides agree with TRBD2. The V gene's germline CDR1 is SGHVS and CDR2 FQNEAQ. The CDR3 consists of 16 residues. Losses at the gene ends were 5 bases for V and 4 bases for J; bases not matched to a gene: 10. Filled out from reference TRBV7-8 and TRBJ2-5, the complete variable domain reads GAGVSQSPRYKVAKRGQDVALRCDPISGHVSLFWYQQALGQGPEFLTYFQNEAQLDKSGLPSDRFFAERPEGSVSTLKIQRTQQEDSAVYLCASSPGFLAGAETQYFGPGTRLLVL.

In its sample, this clonotype was seen a few times. V usage is TRBV5-1 and J usage is TRBJ2-3; the match to TRBD2 covers 15 bases. The J segment lost 2 bases and the V segment lost 4 bases, leaving 5 bases of the junction unmatched. This CDR3 region has 17 residues. CDR1 and CDR2 (germline): SGHRS, YFSETQ. CDR3 sequence (DNA): TGCGCCAGCAGCCCGGGACTAGCGGGAGGAACCACAGATACGCAGTATTTT. Translated, it gives CASSPGLAGGTTDTQYF.

In DNA form, the CDR3 reads TGCGCCAGCAGCCAAGATTGGGCCACCGGGGAGCTGTTTTTT. It specifies CASSQDWATGELFF. This sequence joins TRBV4-3 and TRBJ2-2; no firm D call. There are 14 residues in the CDR3. V was shortened by 0 bases and J by 4 bases, with 6 bases between the two germline ends. The germline V gene has CDR1 LGHNA and CDR2 YSLEER.

This clonotype was recorded a few times. J is TRBJ2-2 and V is TRBV5-4; perhaps TRBD2 as D (6 bases). This CDR3 region has 15 residues. From germline, CDR1 is SGHNT and CDR2 YYREEE (reference sequence). The V end lost 2 bases, the J end lost 2 bases, and 10 bases lay between the germline ends. CDR3 amino acids: CASSFTGVNTGELFF. The CDR3 nucleotides are TGTGCCAGCAGCTTTACGGGAGTTAACACCGGGGAGCTGTTTTTT.

This clonotype was seen only a few times. This chain joins TRBV2 and TRBJ2-1, with D possibly matching TRBD2 (6 bases). Per germline, CDR1 SNHLY and CDR2 FYNNEI. This CDR3 comprises 16 residues. The germline V and J ends were trimmed by 6 bases and 1 base, with 16 bases remaining between them. The CDR3 sequence is CASSPRSGVSYNEQFF. As DNA, the CDR3 is TGTGCCAGCAGCCCGAGGTCGGGAGTTTCCTACAATGAGCAGTTCTTC.

This clonotype was recorded a few times. The chain has TRBV12-3 or TRBV12-4 and TRBJ2-5; 7 nucleotides align to TRBD1. CDR3 length: 13 amino acids. With 11 bases clipped from V and 1 base from J, the junction kept 7 bases outside the gene matches. The CDR3 here is CASKDRSQETQYF. CDR3 nucleotide sequence: TGTGCCTCTAAGGACAGGAGCCAAGAGACCCAGTACTTC.

The chain uses TRBV6-2 or TRBV6-3 and TRBJ2-5; no clear D. Trimming removed 7 bases at V and 1 base at J, with 13 bases between. The CDR3 is 14 residues long. Germline CDR1 is MNHEY and CDR2 is SVGEGT. CDR3 coding DNA: TGTGCCAGCATGTTACCTCGCGTCCAAGAGACCCAGTACTTC. It codes for CASMLPRVQETQYF.

This clonotype was found many times. The V call is TRBV20-1, the J call TRBJ2-3; D ambiguous. V was cut by 3 bases and J by 0 bases, with 13 bases left in between. There are 15 residues in the CDR3. CDR1 DFQATT and CDR2 SNEGSKA come from the germline V gene (reference sequence). Here the CDR3 reads CSASPFAGSTDTQYF. Here the CDR3 DNA reads TGCAGTGCTAGCCCGTTCGCTGGGAGCACAGATACGCAGTATTTT.

The chain has TRBV6-1 and TRBJ1-1; 9 positions agree with TRBD1. The CDR3 has 14 residues. Germline V gene data show CDR1 as MNHNS and CDR2 as SASEGT. Trimming removed 8 bases from V and 4 bases from J; junction bases left unmatched: 8. CDR3 amino acids: CASRKTGGFTEAFF. The CDR3 bases are TGTGCCAGCCGAAAAACAGGGGGCTTCACTGAAGCTTTCTTT.

The V and J genes are TRBV9 and TRBJ2-7; D unresolved. The V end lost 0 bases, the J end lost 2 bases, and 9 bases lay between the germline ends. The CDR3 consists of 14 residues. Looked up from germline, CDR1 is SGDLS and CDR2 is YYNGEE. The CDR3: CASSVVAGAYEQYF. The DNA of the CDR3 is TGTGCCAGCAGCGTAGTGGCAGGAGCCTACGAGCAGTACTTC.

This clonotype was detected many times. The chain links TRBV4-3 to TRBJ2-5; 12 bases are shared with TRBD1. Germline CDR1 reads LGHNA; CDR2 reads YSLEER. V trimming: 4 bases; J trimming: 5 bases; junction bases outside the gene matches: 8. This CDR3 has 16 amino acids. The DNA for the CDR3 is TGCGCCAGCAGCCCTCAGTGGGACAGGGGGCCGGAGACCCAGTACTTC. As protein: CASSPQWDRGPETQYF.

V is TRBV28 and J is TRBJ1-5, with D maybe TRBD1 (5 bases). The CDR3 runs 15 residues. Trimming stripped 2 bases from V and 4 bases from J, with 12 bases between. Germline V gene data show CDR1 as MDHEN and CDR2 as SYDVKM. For the CDR3, the DNA is TGTGCCAGCAGTTTAGGGGGACGGATTAATCAGCCCCAGCATTTT. Its protein is CASSLGGRINQPQHF.